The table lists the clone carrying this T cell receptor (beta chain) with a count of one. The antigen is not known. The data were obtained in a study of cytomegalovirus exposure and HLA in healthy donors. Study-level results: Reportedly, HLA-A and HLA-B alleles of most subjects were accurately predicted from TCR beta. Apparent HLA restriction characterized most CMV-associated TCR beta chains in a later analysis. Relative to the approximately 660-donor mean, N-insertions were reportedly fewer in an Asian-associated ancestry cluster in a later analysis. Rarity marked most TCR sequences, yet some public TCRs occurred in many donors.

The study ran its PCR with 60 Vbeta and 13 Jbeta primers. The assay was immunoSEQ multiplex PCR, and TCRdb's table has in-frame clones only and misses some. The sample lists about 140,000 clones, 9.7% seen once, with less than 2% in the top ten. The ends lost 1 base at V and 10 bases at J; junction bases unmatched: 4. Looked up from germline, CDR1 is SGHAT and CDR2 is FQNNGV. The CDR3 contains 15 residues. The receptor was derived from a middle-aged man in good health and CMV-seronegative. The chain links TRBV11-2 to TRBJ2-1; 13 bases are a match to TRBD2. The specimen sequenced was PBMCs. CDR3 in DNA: TGTGCCAGCAGCTTAGTAAGGACTAGCGGGGGAGAGCAGTTCTTC. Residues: CASSLVRTSGGEQFF.